There are a few counts of the clone carrying this T cell receptor beta chain. The sample belongs to a study of T cell responses to AZD1222 COVID-19 vaccine. Data came from immunoSEQ multiplex PCR; TCRdb stores just in-frame clones and leaves some out. The data contain about 140,000 clones, 89% of them singletons. The V and J ends lost 2 bases and 6 bases respectively, with 13 bases between them. This CDR3 is built from 14 residues. Germline V gives CDR1 SGHVS, CDR2 FQNEAQ. The J gene is TRBJ1-2, the V gene TRBV7-8; D is ambiguous. Sequenced material: peripheral blood, taken on day 0 of AZD1222 vaccination. This TCR came from an adult in good health. The DNA for the CDR3 is TGTGCCAGCAGCTTACAAACTACGCCCCATGGCTACACCTTC. Its translation is CASSLQTTPHGYTF.